This T cell receptor (beta chain) appears in the sequencing data of a study of graft-versus-host responses after intestinal transplantation. The wider study: Recipients were all induced with anti-thymocyte globulin, then given tacrolimus and steroids for roughly three years.

The CDR3 runs 13 residues. V lost 8 bases and J lost 4, with 12 bases in between. From germline, CDR1 is MNHEY and CDR2 SVGAGI. Around 200,000 CFSE-labeled responder cells were plated with around 200,000 irradiated, violet-dye-labeled stimulator cells. Proliferating CFSE-low CD3+CD4+ and CD3+CD8+ responders were sorted after the reaction. The protocol was immunoSEQ multiplex PCR, while the TCRdb copy is restricted to in-frame clones and leaves out a portion. This sample has 20,000 to 25,000 clones; around three fifths occur once, and the top ten carry 0.85% to 1.3%. The V and J genes are TRBV6-5 and TRBJ1-5, with D tentatively TRBD1 (6 bases). This sample comprised alloreactive CD4+ T cells from a mixed lymphocyte reaction culture, obtained before intestinal transplant. Subset indicated: CFSE-low proliferating T cells sorted from roughly six-day pre-transplant mixed lymphocyte reaction (GvH or HvG direction). This sequence originates from a human patient who received an intestinal transplant. CDR3 residues: CASQGRENQPQHF. In DNA form, the CDR3 reads TGTGCCAGCCAGGGGCGAGAGAATCAGCCCCAGCATTTT.